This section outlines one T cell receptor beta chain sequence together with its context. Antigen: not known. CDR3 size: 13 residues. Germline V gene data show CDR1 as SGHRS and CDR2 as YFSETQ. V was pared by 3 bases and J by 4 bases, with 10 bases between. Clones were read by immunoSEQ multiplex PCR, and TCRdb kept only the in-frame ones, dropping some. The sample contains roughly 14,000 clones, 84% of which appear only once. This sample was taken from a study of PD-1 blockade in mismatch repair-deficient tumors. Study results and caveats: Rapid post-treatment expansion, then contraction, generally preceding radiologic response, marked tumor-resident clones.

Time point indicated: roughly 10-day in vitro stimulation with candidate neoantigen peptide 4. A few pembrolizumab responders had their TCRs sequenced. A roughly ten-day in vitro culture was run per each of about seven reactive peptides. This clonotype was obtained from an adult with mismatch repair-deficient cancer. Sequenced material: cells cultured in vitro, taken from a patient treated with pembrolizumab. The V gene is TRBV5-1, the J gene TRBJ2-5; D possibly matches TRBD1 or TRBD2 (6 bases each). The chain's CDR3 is CASSSEGGETQYF. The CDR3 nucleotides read TGCGCCAGCAGCTCGGAGGGGGGAGAGACCCAGTACTTC.